The text below deals with one T cell receptor (beta chain). This record belongs to a study of blood T cell repertoires in COVID-19. The ends lost 4 bases at V and 1 base at J; junction bases unmatched: 7. The germline V gene has CDR1 SGHRS and CDR2 YFSETQ. The CDR3 contains 18 residues. TCRdb's copy holds only in-frame clones and misses some; the assay was immunoSEQ multiplex PCR. The data hold around 100,000 clones, with roughly 82% observed a single time. The V gene is TRBV5-1, the J gene TRBJ2-2; 13 nucleotides agree with TRBD2. The sample consisted of peripheral blood. The receptor was isolated from a human donor in a cohort sampled during active COVID-19. CDR3: CASSGGLAGSRNTGELFF. CDR3 coding DNA: TGCGCCAGCAGCGGGGGACTAGCGGGGTCTAGGAACACCGGGGAGCTGTTTTTT. Based on the CDR3 plus reference TRBV5-1 and TRBJ2-2, the full variable domain is KAGVTQTPRYLIKTRGQQVTLSCSPISGHRSVSWYQQTPGQGLQFLFEYFSETQRNKGNFPGRFSGRQFSNSRSEMNVSTLELGDSALYLCASSGGLAGSRNTGELFFGEGSRLTVL.